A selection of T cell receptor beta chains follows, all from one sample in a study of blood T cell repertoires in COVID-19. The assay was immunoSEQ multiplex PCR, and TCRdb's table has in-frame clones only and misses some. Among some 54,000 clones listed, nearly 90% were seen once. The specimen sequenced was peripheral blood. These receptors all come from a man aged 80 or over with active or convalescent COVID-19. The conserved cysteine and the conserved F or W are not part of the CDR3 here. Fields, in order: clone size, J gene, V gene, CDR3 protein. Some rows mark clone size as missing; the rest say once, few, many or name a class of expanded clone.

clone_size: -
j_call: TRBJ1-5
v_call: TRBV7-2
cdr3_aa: ASSLEADQPQH

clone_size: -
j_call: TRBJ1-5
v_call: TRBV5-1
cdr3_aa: ASRPEGRAYQPQH

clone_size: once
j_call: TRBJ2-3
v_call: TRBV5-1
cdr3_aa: ASSLGAVPDTQY

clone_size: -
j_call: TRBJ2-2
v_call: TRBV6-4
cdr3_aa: ASSDSGLASGELF

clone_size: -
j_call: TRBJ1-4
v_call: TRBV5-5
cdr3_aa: ASSLEGGGEKLF

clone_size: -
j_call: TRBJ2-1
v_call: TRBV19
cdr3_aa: ATRITFRWTGDRNEQF

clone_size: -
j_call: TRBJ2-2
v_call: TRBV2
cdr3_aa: ASSERRNTGELF

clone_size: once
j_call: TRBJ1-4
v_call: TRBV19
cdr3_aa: ASNQGATNEKLF

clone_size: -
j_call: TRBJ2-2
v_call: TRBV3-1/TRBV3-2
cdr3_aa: ASSHIDTGELF

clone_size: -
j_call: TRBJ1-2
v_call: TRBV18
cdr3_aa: ASSPGIENRGKGYT

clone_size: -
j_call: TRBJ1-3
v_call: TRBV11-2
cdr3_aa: ASSFPPGALGNTIY

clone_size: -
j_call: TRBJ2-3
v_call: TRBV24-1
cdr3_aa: ATSDLEDRGRDTQY

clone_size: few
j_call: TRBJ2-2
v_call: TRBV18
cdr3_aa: ASSPNLAGNTGELF